This T cell receptor beta chain was sequenced during a study of T cell responses to AZD1222 COVID-19 vaccine. A word on this clone: Its antigen is unknown.

The repertoire was sequenced with immunoSEQ multiplex PCR; TCRdb's copy has only in-frame clones and lacks some. This table holds about 150,000 clones, 92% found once. General study results and limits: Unmutated variant regions reportedly attract nearly half of all spike-specific TCRs. Sampling captured repertoires only after the peak T cell response.

V lost 1 base to trimming and J lost 8 bases, with 14 bases between them. The CDR3 is made up of 13 amino acids. CDR1 is GTSNPN and CDR2 is SVGIG in the germline V gene (reference sequence). The rearrangement uses TRBV30 and TRBJ1-2; D is unclear. This clonotype was obtained from an adult who received the AZD1222 COVID-19 vaccine. The sample in question was peripheral blood, obtained 28 days after the second AZD1222 dose. The CDR3 region is CAWSETAYVGYTF. CDR3 nucleotides: TGTGCCTGGAGTGAAACAGCTTACGTCGGCTACACCTTC.